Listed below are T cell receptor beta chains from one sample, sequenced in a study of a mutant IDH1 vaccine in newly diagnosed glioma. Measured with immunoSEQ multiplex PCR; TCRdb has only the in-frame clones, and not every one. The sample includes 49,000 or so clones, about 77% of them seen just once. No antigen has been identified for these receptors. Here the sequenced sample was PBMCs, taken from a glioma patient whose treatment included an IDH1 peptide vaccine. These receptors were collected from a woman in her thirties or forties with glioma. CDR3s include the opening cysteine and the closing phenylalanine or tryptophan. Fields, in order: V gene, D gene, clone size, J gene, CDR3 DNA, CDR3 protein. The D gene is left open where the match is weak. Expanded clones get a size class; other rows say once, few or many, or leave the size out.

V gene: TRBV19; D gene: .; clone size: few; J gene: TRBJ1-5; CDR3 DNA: TGTGCCAGTAGATACCGGACAGATAGCAATCAGCCCCAGCATTTT; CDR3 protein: CASRYRTDSNQPQHF
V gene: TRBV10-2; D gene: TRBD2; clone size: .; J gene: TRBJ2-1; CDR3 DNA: TGCGCCAGCGATAGCGGGGGGGCGAAGAATGAGCAGTTCTTC; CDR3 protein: CASDSGGAKNEQFF
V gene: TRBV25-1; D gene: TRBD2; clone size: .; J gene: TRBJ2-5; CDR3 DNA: TGTGCCAGCAGTGAATATCGACGGGGGGGCCCGAAGACCCAGTACTTC; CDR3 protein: CASSEYRRGGPKTQYF
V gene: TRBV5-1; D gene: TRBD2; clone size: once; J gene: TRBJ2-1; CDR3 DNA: TGCGCCAGCAGCGCGACTAGCGGGGGCCCTGCCTACAATGAGCAGTTCTTC; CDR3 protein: CASSATSGGPAYNEQFF
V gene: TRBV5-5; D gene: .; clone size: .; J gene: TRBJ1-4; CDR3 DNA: TGTGCCAGCAGCTTTATTCGGGGTGAAAAACTGTTTTTT; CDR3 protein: CASSFIRGEKLFF
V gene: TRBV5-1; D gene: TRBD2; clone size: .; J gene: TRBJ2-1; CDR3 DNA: TGCGCCAGCAGCTGGACCGGACTAGCGGGGCACAATGAGCAGTTCTTC; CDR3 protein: CASSWTGLAGHNEQFF
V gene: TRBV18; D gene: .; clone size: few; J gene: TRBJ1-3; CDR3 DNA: TGTGCCAGCTCACCAGCTTCCATGGGGGCTATTGGAAACACCATATATTTT; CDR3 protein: CASSPASMGAIGNTIYF
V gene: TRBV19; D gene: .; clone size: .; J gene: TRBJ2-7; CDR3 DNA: TGTGCCAGTAGTATAGGCCGGACGGACTACGAGCAGTACTTC; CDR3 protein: CASSIGRTDYEQYF
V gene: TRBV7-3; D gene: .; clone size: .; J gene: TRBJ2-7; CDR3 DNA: TGTGCCAGCAGCTTAGACGGGGCAGGAGAGCCCGAGCAGTACTTC; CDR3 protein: CASSLDGAGEPEQYF
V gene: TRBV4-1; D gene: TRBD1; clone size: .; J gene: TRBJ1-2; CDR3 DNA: TGCGCCAGCAGCCCCGGGACAGCTTATGGCTACACCTTC; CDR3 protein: CASSPGTAYGYTF
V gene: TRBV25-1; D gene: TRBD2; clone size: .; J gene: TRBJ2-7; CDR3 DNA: TGTGCCAGCAGTGAATCGGCGGGGGGATCCTACGAGCAGTACTTC; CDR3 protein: CASSESAGGSYEQYF
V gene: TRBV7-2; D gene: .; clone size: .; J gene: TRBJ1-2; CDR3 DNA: TGTGCCAGCAGCTTAGCCCGACCGGGGGACTATGGCTACACCTTC; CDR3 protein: CASSLARPGDYGYTF
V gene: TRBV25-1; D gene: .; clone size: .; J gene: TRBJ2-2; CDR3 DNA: TGTGCCAGCAGTGTTGGGGGGCTCGGCGGGGAGCTGTTTTTT; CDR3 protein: CASSVGGLGGELFF
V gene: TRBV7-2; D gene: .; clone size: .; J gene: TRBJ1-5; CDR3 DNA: TGTGCCAGCAGCTTACAGGGAGATCAGCCCCAGCATTTT; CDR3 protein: CASSLQGDQPQHF
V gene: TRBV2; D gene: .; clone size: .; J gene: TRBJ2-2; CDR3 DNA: TGTGCCAGCAGTGATAGGGGACACGGGGAGCTGTTTTTT; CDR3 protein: CASSDRGHGELFF
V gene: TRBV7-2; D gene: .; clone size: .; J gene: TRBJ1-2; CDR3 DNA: TGTGCCAGCAGCCTCCAGGGGCATGGCTACACCTTC; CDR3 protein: CASSLQGHGYTF
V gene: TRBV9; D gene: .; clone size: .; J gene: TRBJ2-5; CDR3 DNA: TGTGCCAGCAGCCCTCGGGTGGGCCCAAGAGAGACCCAGTACTTC; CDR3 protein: CASSPRVGPRETQYF
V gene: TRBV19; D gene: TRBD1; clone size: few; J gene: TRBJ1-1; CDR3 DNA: TGTGCCAGTAGTATCGGGACAGTACCCGTCGCTTTCTTT; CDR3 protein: CASSIGTVPVAFF
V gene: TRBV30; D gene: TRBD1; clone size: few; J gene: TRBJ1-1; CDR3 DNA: TGTGCCTGGAGTTCCTCGACAGGGGTTTACTCTGAAGCTTTCTTT; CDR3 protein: CAWSSSTGVYSEAFF
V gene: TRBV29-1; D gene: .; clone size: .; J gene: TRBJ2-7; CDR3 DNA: TGCAGCGCACAGGGGAGGGTTGGGGACGAGCAGTACTTC; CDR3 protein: CSAQGRVGDEQYF
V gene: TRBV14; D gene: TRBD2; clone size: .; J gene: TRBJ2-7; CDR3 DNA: TGTGCCAGCAGCCCTAGCGGGAGCTCCTACGAGCAGTACTTC; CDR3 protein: CASSPSGSSYEQYF
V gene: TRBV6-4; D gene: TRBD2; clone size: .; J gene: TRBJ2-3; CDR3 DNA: TGTGCCAGCAGTATGGACACGGGGGGAGCAGATACGCAGTATTTT; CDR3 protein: CASSMDTGGADTQYF
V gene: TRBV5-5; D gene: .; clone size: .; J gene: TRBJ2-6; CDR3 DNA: TGTGCCAGCAGCTTTATTGGGGGCACCCTCTCTGGGGCCAACGTCCTGACTTTC; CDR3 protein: CASSFIGGTLSGANVLTF
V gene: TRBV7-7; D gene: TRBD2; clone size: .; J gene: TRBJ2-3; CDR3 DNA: TGTGCTAGCAGCTTAGGTCTGCGGGGGGCCCGAGATACGCAGTATTTT; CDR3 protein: CASSLGLRGARDTQYF
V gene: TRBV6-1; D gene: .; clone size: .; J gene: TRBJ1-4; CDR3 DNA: TGTGCCGGGAAAACCCGAGGGGATGAAAAACTGTTTTTT; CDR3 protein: CAGKTRGDEKLFF
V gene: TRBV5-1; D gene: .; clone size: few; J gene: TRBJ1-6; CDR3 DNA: TGCGCCAGCAGCTTGAACGGGGCATCTGATTCACCCCTCCACTTT; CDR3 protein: CASSLNGASDSPLHF
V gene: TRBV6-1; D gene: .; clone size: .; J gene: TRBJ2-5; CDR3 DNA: TGTGCCAGCAACCCGACAGGTCAAGAGACCCAGTACTTC; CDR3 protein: CASNPTGQETQYF
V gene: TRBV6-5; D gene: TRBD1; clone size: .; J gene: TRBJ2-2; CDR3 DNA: TGTGCCAGCAGACGGACAGGGCTGGGCACCGGGGAGCTGTTTTTT; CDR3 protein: CASRRTGLGTGELFF
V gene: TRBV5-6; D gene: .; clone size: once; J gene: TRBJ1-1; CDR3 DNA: TGTGCCAGCAGCTGGTGGGGGACCCGAGACACTGAAGCTTTCTTT; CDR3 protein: CASSWWGTRDTEAFF
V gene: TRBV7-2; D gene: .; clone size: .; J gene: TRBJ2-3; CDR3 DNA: TGTGCCAGCAAAGGGGTGGGGTGGGGAGATACGCAGTATTTT; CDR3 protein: CASKGVGWGDTQYF
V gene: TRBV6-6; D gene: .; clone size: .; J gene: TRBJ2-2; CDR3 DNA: TGTGCCAGCAGACCAGGGAGCCCCAGCACCGGGGAGCTGTTTTTT; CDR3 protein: CASRPGSPSTGELFF
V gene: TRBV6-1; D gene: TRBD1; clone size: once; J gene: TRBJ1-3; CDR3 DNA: TGTGCCGGCGGACAGGGCTCGCCTGGAAACACCATATATTTT; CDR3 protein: CAGGQGSPGNTIYF
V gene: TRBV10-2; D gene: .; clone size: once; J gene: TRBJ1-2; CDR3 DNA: TGCGCCGGACGGGACGGAGCTGGTGGCTACACCTTC; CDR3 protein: CAGRDGAGGYTF
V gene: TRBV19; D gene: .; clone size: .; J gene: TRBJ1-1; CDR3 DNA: TGTGCCAGTAGTCCGCAACACAGGGTCAACACTGAAGCTTTCTTT; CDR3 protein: CASSPQHRVNTEAFF
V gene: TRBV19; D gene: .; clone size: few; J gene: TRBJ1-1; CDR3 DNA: TGTGCCAGTAGTTTGCCAGGGAGGGGCGCAGCTTTCTTT; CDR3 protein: CASSLPGRGAAFF
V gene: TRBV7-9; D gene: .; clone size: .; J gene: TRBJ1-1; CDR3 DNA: TGTGCCAGCAGCTTACGTGGGGCTGAAGCTTTCTTT; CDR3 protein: CASSLRGAEAFF
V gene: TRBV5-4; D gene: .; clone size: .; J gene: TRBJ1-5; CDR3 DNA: TGTGCCAGCAGCTTTGGAAATCAGCCCCAGCATTTT; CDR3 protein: CASSFGNQPQHF
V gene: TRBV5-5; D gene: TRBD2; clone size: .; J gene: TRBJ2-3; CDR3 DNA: TGTGCCAGCAGTTCCGGACTAGCGGGCACAGATACGCAGTATTTT; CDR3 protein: CASSSGLAGTDTQYF
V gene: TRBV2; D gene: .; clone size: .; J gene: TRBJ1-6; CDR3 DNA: TGTGCCAGCAGTGCCGGGAGCTCCTATAATTCACCCCTCCACTTT; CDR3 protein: CASSAGSSYNSPLHF
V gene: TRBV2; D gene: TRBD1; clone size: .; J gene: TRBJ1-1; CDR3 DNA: TGTGCCAGCAGACGCGACAGGGGCCGGGAGACTGAAGCTTTCTTT; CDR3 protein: CASRRDRGRETEAFF
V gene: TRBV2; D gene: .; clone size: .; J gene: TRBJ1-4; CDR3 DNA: TGTGCCAGCACTGAAATTAGAAGGGAAAAACTGTTTTTT; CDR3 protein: CASTEIRREKLFF
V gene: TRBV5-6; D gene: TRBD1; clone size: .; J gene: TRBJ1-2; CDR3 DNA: TGTGCCAGCAGCTTGACAGGGGGCCCTTATGGCTACACCTTC; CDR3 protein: CASSLTGGPYGYTF
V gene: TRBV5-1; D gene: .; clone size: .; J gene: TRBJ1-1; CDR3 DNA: TGCGCCAGCAGCTTATCAGGGTTTTTGGGCACTGAAGCTTTCTTT; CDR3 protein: CASSLSGFLGTEAFF